This section outlines one T cell receptor (beta chain) sequence together with its context. These data belong to a study of blood T cell repertoires in COVID-19. Study at large: Samples taken during acute and convalescent COVID-19 were collected in the United States, Italy and Spain. Nucleic acid was either cDNA or gDNA, and it came from T cells, B-cell-depleted T cells, or PBMCs.

The CDR3 totals 13 residues. The germline V gene encodes CDR1 LGHDT and CDR2 YNNKEL (reference sequence). The ends lost 4 bases at V and 7 bases at J; junction bases unmatched: 4. In the original workflow: The assay estimated nucleated cells by amplifying reference gene primers. Libraries were prepared by immunoSEQ multiplex PCR; TCRdb keeps only in-frame clonotypes and omits some of them. The DNA gave D and trimming, while V, J and clone size come from that table. This sample has 140,000 to 150,000 clones, with around 83% found just once. Material: peripheral blood. This rearrangement joins TRBV3-1 (or the pseudogene TRBV3-2) to TRBJ1-2; 9 bases are shared with TRBD1. The sequence was collected from a human donor with acute or convalescent COVID-19. The donor label of this sample is uncertain. The CDR3: CASSRGTGTGYTF. The CDR3 DNA reads TGTGCCAGCAGCCGCGGGACAGGGACTGGCTACACCTTC.